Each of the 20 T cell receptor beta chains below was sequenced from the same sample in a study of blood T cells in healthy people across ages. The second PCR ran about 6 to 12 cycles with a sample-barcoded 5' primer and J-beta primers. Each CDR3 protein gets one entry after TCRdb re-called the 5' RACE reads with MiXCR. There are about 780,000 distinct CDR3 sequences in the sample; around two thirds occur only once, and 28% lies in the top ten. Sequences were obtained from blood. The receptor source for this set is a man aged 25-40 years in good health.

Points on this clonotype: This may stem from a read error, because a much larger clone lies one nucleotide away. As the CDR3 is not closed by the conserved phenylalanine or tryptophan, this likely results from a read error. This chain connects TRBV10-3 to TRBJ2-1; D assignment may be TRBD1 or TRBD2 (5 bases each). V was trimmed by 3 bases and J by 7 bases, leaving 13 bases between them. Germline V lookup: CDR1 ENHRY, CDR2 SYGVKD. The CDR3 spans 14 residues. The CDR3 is CAISENGAANEQFL. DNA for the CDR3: TGTGCCATCAGTGAAAACGGGGCCGCAAATGAGCAGTTCTTA.

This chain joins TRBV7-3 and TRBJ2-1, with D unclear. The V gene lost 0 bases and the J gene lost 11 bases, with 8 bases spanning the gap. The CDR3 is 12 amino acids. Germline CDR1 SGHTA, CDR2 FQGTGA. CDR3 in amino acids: CASSLTGNQQFF. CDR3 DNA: TGTGCCAGCAGCTTAACTGGGAATCAGCAGTTCTTC.

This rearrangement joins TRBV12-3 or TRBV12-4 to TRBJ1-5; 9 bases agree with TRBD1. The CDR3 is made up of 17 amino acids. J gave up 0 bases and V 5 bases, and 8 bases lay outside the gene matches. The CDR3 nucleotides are TGTGCCAGCAGTCTACGGACAGGGGCGGTTAGCAATCAGCCCCAGCATTTT. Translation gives CASSLRTGAVSNQPQHF.

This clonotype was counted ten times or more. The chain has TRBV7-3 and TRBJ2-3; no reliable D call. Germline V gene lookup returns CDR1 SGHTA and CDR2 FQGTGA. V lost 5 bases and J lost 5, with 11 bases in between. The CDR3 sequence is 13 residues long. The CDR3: CASSPRPGDTQYF. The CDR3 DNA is TGTGCCAGCAGCCCCAGACCAGGAGATACGCAGTATTTT.

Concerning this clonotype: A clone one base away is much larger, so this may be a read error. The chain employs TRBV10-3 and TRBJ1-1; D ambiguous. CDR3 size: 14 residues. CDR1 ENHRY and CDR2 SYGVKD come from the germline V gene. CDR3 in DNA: TGTGCCGTCAGTGTCGAGGGAGTGAACACTGAAGCTTTCTTT. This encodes CAVSVEGVNTEAFF.

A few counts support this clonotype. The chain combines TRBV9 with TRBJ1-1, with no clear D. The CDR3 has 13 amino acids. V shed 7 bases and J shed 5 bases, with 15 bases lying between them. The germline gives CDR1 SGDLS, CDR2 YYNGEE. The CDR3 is CASASAATTEAFF. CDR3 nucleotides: TGTGCCAGCGCGTCTGCGGCGACTACTGAAGCTTTCTTT.

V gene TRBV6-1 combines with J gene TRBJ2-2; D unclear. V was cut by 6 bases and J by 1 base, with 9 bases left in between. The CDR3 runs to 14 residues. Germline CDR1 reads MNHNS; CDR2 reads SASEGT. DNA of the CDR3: TGTGCCAGCAGCATCAACAGGAACACCGGGGAGCTGTTTTTT. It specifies CASSINRNTGELFF.

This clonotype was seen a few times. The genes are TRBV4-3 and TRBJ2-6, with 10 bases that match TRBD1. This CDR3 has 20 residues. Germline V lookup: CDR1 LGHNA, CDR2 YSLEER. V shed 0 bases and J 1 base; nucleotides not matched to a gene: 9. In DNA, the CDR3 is TGCGCCAGCAGCCAAGACGCCGGGACAGGGGACTCATCTGGGGCCAACGTCCTGACTTTC. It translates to CASSQDAGTGDSSGANVLTF.

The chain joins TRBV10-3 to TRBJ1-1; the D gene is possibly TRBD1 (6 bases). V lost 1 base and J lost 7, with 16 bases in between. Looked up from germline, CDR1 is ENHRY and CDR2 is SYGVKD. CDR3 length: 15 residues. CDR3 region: CAISELGGDPNEAFF. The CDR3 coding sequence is TGTGCCATCAGTGAGTTAGGGGGAGACCCGAATGAAGCTTTCTTT.

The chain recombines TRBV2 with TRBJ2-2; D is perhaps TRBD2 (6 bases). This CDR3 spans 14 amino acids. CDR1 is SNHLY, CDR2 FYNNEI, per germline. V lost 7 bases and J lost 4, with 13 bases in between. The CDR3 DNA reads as TGTGCCAGCACAAGGGGAGGATTCACCGGGGAGCTGTTTTTT. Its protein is CASTRGGFTGELFF.

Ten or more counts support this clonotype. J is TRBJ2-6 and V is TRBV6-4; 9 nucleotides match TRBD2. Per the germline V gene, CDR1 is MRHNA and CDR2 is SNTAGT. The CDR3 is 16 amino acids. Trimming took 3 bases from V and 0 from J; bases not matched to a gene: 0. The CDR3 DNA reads TGTGCCAGCAGTGAGCGGGGGGGCTCTGGGGCCAACGTCCTGACTTTC. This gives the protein CASSERGGSGANVLTF.

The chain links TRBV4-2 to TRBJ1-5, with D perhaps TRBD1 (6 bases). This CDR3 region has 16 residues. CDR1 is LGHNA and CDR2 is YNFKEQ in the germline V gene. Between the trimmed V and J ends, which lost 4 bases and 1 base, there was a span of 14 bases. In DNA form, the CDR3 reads TGTGCCAGCAGCCCCACCAGGGGCGGGAGCAATCAGCCCCAGCATTTT. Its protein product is CASSPTRGGSNQPQHF.

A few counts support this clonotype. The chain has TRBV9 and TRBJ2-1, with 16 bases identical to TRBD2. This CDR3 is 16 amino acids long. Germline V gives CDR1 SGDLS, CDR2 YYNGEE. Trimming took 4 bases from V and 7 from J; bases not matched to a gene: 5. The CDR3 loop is CASSLGTSGGANEQFF. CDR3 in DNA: TGTGCCAGCAGCCTAGGGACTAGCGGGGGGGCGAATGAGCAGTTCTTC.

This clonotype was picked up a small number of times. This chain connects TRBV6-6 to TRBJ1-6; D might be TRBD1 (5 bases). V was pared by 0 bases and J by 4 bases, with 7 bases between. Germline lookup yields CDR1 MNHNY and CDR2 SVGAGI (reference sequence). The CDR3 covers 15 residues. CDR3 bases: TGTGCCAGCAGTTACTCGGGACGTTATAATTCACCCCTCCACTTT. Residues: CASSYSGRYNSPLHF.

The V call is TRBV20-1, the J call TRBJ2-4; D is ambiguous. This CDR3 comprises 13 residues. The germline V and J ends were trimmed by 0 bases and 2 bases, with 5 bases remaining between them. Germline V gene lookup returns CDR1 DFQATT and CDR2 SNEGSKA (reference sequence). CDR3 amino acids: CSARDPTKNIQYF. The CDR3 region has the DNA TGCAGTGCTAGAGATCCCACCAAAAACATTCAGTACTTC.

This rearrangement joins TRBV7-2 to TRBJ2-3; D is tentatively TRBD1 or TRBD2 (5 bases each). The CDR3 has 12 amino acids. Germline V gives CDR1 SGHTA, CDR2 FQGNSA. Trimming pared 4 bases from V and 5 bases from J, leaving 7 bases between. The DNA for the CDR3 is TGTGCCAGCAGCTGGGACCTAGATACGCAGTATTTT. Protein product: CASSWDLDTQYF. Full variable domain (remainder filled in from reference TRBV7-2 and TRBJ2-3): GAGVSQSPSNKVTEKGKDVELRCDPISGHTALYWYRQSLGQGLEFLIYFQGNSAPDKSGLPSDRFSAERTGGSVSTLTIQRTQQEDSAVYLCASSWDLDTQYFGPGTRLTVL.

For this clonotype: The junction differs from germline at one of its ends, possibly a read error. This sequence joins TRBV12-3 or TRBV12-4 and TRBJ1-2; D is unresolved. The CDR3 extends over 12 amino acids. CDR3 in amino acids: CAGSLYQFGYTF. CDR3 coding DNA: TGTGCCGGCAGTTTATATCAATTTGGCTACACCTTC.

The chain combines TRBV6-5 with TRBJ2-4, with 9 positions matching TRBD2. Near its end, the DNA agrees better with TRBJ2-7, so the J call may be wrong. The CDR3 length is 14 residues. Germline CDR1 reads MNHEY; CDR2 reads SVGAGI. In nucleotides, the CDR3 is TGTGCCAGCAGTGAGAGCGGGGGGACCTACGAGCAGTACTTC. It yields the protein CASSESGGTYEQYF.

The CDR3 region is CASRKGGDGGTYEQYF. DNA of the CDR3: TGTGCCAGCCGAAAAGGGGGGGACGGGGGGACCTACGAGCAGTACTTC. The V gene is TRBV27, the J gene TRBJ2-7; a weak D match, TRBD2 (7 bases). Germline V CDR1 and CDR2: MNHEY, SMNVEV (reference sequence). Trimming left V 8 bases short and J 2 bases short, with 22 bases between. The length of the CDR3 is 16 residues.

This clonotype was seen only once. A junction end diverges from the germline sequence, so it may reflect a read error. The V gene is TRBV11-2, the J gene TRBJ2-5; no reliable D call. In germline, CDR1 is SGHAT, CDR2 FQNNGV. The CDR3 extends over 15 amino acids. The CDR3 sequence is CVSSPKVGGQETQYF. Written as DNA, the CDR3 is TGTGTCAGCAGCCCCAAGGTGGGCGGCCAAGAGACCCAGTACTTC.